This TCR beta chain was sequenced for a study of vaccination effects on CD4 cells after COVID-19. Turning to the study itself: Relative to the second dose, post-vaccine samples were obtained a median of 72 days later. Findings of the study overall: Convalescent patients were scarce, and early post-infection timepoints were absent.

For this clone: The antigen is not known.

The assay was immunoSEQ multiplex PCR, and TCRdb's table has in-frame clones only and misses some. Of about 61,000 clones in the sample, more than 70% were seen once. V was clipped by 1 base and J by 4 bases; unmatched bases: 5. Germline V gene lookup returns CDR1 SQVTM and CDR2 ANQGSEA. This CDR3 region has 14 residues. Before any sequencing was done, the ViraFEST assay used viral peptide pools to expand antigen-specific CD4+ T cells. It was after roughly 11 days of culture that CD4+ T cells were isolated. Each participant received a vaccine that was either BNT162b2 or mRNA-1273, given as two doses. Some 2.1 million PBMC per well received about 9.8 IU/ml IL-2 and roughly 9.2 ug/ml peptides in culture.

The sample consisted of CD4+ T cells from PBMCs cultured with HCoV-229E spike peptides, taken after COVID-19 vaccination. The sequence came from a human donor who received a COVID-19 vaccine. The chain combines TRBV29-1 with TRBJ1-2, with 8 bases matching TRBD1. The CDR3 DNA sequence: TGCAGCGTTGAAGCGTGGGACAGGTCCTATGGCTACACCTTC. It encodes CSVEAWDRSYGYTF.